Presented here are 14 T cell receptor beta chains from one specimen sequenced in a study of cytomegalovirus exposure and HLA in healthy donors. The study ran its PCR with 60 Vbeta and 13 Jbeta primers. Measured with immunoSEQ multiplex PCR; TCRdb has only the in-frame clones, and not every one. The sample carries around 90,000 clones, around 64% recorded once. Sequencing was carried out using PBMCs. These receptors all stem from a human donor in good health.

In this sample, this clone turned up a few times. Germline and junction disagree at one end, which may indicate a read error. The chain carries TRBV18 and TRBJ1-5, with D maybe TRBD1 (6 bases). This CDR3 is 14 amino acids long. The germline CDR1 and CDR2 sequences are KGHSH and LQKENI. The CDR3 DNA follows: TGTGCCAGCTCGCCACAGGGAGGCAATCAGCCCCAGCATTTT. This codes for CASSPQGGNQPQHF.

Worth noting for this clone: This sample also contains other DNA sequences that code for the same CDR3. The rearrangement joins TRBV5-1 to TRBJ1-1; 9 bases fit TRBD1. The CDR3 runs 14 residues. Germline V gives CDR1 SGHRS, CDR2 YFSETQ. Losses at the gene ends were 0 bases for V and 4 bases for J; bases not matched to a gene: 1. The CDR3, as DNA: TGCGCCAGCAGCTTGGGACAGGGGGGCACTGAAGCTTTCTTT. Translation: CASSLGQGGTEAFF.

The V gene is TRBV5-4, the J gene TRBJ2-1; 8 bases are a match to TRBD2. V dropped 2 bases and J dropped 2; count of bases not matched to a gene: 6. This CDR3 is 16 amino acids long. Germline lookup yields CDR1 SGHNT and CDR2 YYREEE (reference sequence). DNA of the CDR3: TGTGCCAGCAGCTTCCCGAGCGGGGGCCCCTACAATGAGCAGTTCTTC. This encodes CASSFPSGGPYNEQFF.

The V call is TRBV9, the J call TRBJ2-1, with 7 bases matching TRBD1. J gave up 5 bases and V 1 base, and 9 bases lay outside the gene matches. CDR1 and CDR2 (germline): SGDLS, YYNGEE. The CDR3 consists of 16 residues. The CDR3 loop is CASSVPSGGANNEQFF. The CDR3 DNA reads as TGTGCCAGCAGCGTACCCTCAGGGGGTGCAAACAATGAGCAGTTCTTC.

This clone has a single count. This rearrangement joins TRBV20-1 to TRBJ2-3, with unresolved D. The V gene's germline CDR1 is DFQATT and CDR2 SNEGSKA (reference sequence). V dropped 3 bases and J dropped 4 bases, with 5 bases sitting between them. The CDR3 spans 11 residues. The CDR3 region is CSASPSDTQYF. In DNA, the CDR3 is TGCAGTGCTAGCCCCTCAGATACGCAGTATTTT.

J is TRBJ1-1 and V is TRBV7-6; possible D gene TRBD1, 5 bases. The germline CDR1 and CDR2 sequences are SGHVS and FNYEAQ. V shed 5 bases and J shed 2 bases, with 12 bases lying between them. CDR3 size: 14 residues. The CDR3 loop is CASSVYGGNTEAFF. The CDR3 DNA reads TGTGCCAGCAGCGTCTACGGGGGAAACACTGAAGCTTTCTTT.

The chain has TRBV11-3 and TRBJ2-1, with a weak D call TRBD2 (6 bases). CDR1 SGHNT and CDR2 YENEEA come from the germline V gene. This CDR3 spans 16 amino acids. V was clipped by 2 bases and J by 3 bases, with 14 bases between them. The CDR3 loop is CASSLMRGGFYNEQFF. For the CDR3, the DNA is TGTGCCAGCAGCTTAATGCGGGGCGGTTTCTACAATGAGCAGTTCTTC. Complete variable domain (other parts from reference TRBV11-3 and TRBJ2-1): EAGVVQSPRYKIIEKKQPVAFWCNPISGHNTLYWYLQNLGQGPELLIRYENEEAVDDSQLPKDRFSAERLKGVDSTLKIQPAELGDSAVYLCASSLMRGGFYNEQFFGPGTRLTVL.

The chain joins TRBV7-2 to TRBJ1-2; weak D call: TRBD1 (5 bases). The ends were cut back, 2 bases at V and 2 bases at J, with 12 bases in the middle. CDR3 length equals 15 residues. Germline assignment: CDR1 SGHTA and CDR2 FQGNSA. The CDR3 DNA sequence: TGTGCCAGCAGCTTACAGGCGGGGGGAAACTATGGCTACACCTTC. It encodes CASSLQAGGNYGYTF.

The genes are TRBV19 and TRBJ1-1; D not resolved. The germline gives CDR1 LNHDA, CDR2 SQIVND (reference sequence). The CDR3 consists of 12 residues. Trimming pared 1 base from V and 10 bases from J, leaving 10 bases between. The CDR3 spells CASSIGTALAFF. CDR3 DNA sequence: TGTGCCAGTAGTATAGGAACCGCGCTAGCTTTCTTT.

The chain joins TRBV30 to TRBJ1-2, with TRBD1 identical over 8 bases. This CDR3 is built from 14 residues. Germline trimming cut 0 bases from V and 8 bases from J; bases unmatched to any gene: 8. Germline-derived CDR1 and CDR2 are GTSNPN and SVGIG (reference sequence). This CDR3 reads CAWSVQGGRGGYTF. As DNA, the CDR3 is TGTGCCTGGAGTGTACAGGGGGGCCGAGGGGGCTACACCTTC.

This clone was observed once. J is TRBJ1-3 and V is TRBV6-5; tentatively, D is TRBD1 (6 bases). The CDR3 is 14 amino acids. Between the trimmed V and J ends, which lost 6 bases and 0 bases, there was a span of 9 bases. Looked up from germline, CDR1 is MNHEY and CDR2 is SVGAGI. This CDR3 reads CASRGAYSGNTIYF. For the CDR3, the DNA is TGTGCCAGCAGGGGGGCCTACTCTGGAAACACCATATATTTT.

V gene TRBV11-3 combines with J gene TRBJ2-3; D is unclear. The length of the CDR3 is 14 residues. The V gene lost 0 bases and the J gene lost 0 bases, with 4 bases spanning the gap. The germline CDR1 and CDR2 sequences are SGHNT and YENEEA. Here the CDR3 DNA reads TGTGCCAGCAGCTTAGACACTAGCACAGATACGCAGTATTTT. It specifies CASSLDTSTDTQYF.

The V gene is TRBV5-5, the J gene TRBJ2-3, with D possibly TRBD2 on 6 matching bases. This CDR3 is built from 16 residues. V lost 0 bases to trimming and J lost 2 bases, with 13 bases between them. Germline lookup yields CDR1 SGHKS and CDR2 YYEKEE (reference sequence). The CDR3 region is CASSLGRGVFTDTQYF. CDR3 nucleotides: TGTGCCAGCAGCTTGGGGCGGGGAGTCTTCACAGATACGCAGTATTTT.

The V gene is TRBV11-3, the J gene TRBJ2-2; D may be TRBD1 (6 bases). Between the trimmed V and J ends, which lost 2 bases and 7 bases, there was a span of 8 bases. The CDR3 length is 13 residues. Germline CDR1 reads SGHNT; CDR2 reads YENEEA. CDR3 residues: CASSLRTDGELFF. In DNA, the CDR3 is TGTGCCAGCAGCTTAAGGACAGACGGGGAGCTGTTTTTT.